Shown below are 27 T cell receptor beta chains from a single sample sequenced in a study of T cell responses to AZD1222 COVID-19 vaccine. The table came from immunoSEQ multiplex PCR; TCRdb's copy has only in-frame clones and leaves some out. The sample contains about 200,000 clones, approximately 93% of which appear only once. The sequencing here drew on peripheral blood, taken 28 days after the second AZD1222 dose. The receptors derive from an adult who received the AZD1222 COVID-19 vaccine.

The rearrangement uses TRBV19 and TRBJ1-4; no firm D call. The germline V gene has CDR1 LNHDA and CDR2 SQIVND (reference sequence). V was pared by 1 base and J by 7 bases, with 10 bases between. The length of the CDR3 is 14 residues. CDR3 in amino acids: CASSIVSAREKLFF. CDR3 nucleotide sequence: TGTGCCAGTAGTATAGTCAGCGCCCGTGAAAAACTGTTTTTT. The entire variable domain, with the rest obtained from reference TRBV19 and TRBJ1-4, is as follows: DGGITQSPKYLFRKEGQNVTLSCEQNLNHDAMYWYRQDPGQGLRLIYYSQIVNDFQKGDIAEGYSVSREKKESFPLTVTSAQKNPTAFYLCASSIVSAREKLFFGSGTQLSVL.

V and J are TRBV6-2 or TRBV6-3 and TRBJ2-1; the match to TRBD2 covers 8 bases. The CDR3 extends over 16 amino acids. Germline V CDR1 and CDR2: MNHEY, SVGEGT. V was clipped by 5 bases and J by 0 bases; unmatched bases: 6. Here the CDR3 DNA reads TGTGCCAGCAGTCATTCCGGGACTAGCTCCTACAATGAGCAGTTCTTC. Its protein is CASSHSGTSSYNEQFF.

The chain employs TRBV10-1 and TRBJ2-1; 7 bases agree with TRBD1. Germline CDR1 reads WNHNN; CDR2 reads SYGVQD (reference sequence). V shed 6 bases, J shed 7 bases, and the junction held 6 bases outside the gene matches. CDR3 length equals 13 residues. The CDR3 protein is CASSRTGPNEQFF. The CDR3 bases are TGCGCCAGCAGCCGGACAGGTCCGAATGAGCAGTTCTTC.

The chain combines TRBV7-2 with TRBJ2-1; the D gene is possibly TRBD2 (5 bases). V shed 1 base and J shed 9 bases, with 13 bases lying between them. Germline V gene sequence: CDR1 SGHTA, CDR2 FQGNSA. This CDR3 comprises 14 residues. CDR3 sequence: CASSLEPGVGEQFF. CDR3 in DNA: TGTGCCAGCAGCTTAGAACCCGGGGTTGGTGAGCAGTTCTTC.

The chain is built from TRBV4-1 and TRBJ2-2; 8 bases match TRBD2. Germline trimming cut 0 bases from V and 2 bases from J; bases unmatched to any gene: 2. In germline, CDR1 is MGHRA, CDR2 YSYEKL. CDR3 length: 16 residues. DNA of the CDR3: TGCGCCAGCAGCCAAGAGCGGGGGGTCAACACCGGGGAGCTGTTTTTT. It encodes CASSQERGVNTGELFF.

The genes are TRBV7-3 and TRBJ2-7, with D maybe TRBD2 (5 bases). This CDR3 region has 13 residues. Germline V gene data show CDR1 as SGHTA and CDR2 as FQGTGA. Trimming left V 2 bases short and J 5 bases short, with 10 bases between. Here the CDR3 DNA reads TGTGCCAGCAGCTTATCGGGGAAAGACGAGCAGTACTTC. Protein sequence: CASSLSGKDEQYF.

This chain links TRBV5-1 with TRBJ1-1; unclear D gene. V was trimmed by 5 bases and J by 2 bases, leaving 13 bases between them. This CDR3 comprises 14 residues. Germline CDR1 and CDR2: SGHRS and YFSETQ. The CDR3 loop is CASRNTYRNTEAFF. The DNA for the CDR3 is TGCGCCAGCAGGAATACGTACAGAAACACTGAAGCTTTCTTT.

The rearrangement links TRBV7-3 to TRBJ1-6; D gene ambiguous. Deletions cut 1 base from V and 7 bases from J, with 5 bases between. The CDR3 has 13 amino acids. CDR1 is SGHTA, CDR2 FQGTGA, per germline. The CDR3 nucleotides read TGTGCCAGCAGCTTAAACGGGAATTCACCCCTCCACTTT. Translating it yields CASSLNGNSPLHF.

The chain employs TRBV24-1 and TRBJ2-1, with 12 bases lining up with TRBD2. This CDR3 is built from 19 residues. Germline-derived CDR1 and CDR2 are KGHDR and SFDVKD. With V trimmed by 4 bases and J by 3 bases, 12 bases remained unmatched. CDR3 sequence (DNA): TGTGCCACCAGTGACCCATTTCTAGCGGGGGGGCATAGCTACAATGAGCAGTTCTTC. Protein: CATSDPFLAGGHSYNEQFF.

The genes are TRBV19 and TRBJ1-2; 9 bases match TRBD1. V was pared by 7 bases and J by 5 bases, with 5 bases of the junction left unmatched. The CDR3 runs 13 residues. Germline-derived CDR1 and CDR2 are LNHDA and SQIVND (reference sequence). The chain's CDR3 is CASTSTGGYGYTF. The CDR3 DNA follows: TGTGCCAGTACCTCGACAGGGGGGTATGGCTACACCTTC.

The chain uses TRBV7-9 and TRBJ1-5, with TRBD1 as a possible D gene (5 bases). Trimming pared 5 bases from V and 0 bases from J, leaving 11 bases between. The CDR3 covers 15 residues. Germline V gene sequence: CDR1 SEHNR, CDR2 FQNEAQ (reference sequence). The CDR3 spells CASSAQGYSNQPQHF. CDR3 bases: TGTGCCAGCAGCGCCCAGGGTTATAGCAATCAGCCCCAGCATTTT.

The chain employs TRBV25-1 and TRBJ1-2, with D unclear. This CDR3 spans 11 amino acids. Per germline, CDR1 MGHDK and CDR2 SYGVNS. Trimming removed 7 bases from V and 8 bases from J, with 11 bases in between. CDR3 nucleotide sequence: TGTGCCAGCACCTTAGGCGGGGGCTACACCTTC. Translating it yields CASTLGGGYTF.

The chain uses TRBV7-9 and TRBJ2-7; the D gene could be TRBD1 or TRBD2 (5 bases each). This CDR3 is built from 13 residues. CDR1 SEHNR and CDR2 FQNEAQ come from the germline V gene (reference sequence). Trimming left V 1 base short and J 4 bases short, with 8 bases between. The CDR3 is CASSLGGVYEQYF. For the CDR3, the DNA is TGTGCCAGCAGCTTAGGAGGGGTTTACGAGCAGTACTTC.

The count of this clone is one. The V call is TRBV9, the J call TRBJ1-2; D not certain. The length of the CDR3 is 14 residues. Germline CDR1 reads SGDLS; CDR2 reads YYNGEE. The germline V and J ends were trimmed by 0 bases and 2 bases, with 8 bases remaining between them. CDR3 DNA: TGTGCCAGCAGCGTAGACCGGGTGAACTATGGCTACACCTTC. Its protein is CASSVDRVNYGYTF.

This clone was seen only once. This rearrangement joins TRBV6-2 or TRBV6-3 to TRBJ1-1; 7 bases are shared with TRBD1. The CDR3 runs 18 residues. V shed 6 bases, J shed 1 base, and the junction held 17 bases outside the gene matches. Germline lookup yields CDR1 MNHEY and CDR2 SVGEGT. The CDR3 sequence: CASSLLGGLGTANTEAFF. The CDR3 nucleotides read TGTGCCAGCAGCCTATTGGGGGGATTAGGGACAGCGAACACTGAAGCTTTCTTT.

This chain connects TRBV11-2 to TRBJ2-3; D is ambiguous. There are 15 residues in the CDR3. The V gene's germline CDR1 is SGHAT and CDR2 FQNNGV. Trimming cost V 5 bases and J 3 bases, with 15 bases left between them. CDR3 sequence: CASSPWGGRTDTQYF. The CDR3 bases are TGTGCCAGCAGCCCGTGGGGTGGTCGGACAGATACGCAGTATTTT.

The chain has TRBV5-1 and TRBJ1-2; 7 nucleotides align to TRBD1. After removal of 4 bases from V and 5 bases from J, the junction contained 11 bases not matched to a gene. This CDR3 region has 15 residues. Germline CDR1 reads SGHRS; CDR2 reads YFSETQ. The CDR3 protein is CASSPRGQGGYGYTF. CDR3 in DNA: TGCGCCAGCAGCCCGCGCGGGCAGGGGGGTTATGGCTACACCTTC.

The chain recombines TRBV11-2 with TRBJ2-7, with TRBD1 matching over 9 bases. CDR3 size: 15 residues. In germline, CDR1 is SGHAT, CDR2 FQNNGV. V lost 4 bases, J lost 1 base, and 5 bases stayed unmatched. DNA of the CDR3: TGTGCCAGCAGCTACCGGGGACAGGGATCCTACGAGCAGTACTTC. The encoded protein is CASSYRGQGSYEQYF.

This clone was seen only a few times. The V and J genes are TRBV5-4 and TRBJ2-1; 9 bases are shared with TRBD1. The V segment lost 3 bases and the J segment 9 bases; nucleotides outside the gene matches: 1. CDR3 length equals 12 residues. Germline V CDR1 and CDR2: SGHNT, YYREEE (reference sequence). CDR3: CASSWDRVEQFF. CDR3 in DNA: TGTGCCAGCAGCTGGGACAGGGTTGAGCAGTTCTTC.

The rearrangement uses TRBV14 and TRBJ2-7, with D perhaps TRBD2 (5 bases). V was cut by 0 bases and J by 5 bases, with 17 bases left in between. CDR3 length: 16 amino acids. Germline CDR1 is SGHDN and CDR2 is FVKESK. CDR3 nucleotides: TGTGCCAGCAGCCAAGATCGACCGGGGAAACGGCACGAGCAGTACTTC. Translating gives CASSQDRPGKRHEQYF.

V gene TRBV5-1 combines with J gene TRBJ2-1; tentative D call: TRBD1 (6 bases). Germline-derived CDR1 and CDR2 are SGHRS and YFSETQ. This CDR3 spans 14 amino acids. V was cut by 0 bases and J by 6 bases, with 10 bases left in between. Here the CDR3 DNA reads TGCGCCAGCAGCTTGGGACAGGCAGGCAATGAGCAGTTCTTC. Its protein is CASSLGQAGNEQFF. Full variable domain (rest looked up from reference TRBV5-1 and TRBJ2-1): KAGVTQTPRYLIKTRGQQVTLSCSPISGHRSVSWYQQTPGQGLQFLFEYFSETQRNKGNFPGRFSGRQFSNSRSEMNVSTLELGDSALYLCASSLGQAGNEQFFGPGTRLTVL.

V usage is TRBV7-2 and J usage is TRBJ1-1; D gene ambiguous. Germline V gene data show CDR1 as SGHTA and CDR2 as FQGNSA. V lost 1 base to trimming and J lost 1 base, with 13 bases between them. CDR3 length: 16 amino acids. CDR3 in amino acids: CASSLEPVLQNTEAFF. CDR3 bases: TGTGCCAGCAGCTTAGAGCCAGTCCTACAGAACACTGAAGCTTTCTTT.

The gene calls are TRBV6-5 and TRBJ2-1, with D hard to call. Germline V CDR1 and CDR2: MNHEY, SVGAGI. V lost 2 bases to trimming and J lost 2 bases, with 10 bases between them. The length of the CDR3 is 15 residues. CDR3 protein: CASSYRPTPYNEQFF. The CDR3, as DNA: TGTGCCAGCAGTTACAGACCGACGCCCTACAATGAGCAGTTCTTC.

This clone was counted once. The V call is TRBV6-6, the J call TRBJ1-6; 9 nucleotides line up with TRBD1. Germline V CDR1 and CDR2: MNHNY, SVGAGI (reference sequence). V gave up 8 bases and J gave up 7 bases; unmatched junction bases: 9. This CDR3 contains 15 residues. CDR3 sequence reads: CASSRRGTGNSPLHF. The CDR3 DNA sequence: TGTGCCAGCTCACGGCGCGGGACAGGGAATTCACCCCTCCACTTT.

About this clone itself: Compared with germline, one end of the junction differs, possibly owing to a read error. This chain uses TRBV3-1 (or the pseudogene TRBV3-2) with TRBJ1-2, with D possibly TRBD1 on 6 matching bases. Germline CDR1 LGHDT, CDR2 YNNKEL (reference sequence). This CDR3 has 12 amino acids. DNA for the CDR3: TGTGCCAGCACCCAACAGGGAAATGGCTACACCTTC. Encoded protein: CASTQQGNGYTF.

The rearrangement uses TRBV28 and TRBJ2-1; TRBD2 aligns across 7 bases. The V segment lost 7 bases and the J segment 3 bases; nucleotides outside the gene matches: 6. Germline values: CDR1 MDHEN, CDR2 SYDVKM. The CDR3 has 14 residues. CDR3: CASTGGTDYNEQFF. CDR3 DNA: TGTGCCAGCACCGGGGGGACCGACTACAATGAGCAGTTCTTC.

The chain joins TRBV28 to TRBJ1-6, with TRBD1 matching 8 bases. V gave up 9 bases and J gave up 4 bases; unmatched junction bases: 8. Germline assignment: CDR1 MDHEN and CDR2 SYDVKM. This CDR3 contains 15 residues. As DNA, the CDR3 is TGTGCCAGTACTAATCAGGGGGCTTATAATTCACCCCTCCACTTT. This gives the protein CASTNQGAYNSPLHF.